The next 2 T cell receptor beta chains were all read from a single sample in a study of T-cell memory formation after mild COVID-19. TCRdb used MiXCR to reprocess the 5' RACE reads, holding one entry per CDR3 protein. The sample has some 290,000 distinct CDR3 sequences, 15% to 20% seen once. Sequencing was carried out using PBMCs or a T cell subset sorted from them (not recorded which). The receptor set was obtained from a young man who had mild COVID-19 (a few samples of this study predate the infection). Cell type and time point are not known.

The chain recombines TRBV28 with TRBJ2-3; tentatively, D is TRBD1 or TRBD2 (5 bases each). Between the trimmed V and J ends, which lost 8 bases and 0 bases, there was a span of 9 bases. In germline, CDR1 is MDHEN, CDR2 SYDVKM. The CDR3 extends over 13 amino acids. The CDR3 DNA sequence: TGTGCCAGCGGGACGGAGAGCACAGATACGCAGTATTTT. It translates to CASGTESTDTQYF.

The genes are TRBV5-1 and TRBJ2-3, with D possibly being TRBD1 (6 bases). Germline values: CDR1 SGHRS, CDR2 YFSETQ. The CDR3 spans 14 residues. V dropped 7 bases and J dropped 2 bases, with 14 bases sitting between them. The CDR3 here is CASSRQEFTDTQYF. In DNA, the CDR3 is TGCGCCAGCTCAAGACAGGAATTCACAGATACGCAGTATTTT.